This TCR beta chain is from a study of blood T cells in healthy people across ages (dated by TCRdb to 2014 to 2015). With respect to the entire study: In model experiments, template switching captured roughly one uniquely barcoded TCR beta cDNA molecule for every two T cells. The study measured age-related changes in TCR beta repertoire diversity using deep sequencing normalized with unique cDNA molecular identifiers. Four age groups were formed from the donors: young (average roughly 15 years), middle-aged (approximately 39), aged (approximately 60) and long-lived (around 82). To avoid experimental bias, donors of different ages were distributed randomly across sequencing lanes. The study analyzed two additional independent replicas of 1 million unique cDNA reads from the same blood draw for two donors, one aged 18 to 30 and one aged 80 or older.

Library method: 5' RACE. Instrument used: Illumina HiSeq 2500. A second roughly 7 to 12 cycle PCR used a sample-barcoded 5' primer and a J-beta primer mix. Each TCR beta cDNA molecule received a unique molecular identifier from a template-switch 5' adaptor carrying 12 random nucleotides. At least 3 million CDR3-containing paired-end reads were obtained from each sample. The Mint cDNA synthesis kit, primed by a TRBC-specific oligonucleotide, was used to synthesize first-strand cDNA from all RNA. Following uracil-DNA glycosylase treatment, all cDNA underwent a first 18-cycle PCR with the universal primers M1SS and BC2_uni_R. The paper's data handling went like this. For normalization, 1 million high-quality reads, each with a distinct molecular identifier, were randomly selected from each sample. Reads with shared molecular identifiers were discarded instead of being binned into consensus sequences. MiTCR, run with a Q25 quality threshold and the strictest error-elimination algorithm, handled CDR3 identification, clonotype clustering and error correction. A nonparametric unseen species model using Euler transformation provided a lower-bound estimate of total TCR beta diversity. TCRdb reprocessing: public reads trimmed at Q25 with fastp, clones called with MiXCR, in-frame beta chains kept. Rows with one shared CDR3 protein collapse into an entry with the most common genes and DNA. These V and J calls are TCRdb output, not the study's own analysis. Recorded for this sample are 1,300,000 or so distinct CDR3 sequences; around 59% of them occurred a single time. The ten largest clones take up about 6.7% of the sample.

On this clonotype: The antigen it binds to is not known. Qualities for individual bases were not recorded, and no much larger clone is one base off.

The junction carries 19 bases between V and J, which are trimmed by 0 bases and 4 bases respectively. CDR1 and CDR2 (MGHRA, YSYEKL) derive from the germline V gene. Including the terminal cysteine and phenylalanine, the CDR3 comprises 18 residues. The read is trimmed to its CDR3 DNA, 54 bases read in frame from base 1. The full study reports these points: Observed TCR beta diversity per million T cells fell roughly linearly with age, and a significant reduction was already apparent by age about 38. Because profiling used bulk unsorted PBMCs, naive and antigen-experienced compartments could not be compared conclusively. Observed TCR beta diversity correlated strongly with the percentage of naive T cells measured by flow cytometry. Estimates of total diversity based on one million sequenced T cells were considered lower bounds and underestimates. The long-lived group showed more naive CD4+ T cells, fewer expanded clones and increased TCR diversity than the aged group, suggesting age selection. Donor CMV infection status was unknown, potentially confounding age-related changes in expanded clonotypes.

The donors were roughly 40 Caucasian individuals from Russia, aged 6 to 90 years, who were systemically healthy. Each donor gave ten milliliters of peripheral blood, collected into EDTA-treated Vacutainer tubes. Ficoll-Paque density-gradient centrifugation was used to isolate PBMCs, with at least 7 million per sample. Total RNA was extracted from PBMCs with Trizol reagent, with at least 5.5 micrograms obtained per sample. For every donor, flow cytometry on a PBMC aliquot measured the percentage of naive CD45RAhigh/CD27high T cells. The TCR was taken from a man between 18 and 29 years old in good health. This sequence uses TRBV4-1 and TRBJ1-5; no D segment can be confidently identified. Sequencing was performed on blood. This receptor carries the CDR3 CASSQEANRRRGNQPQHF. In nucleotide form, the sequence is TGCGCCAGCAGCCAAGAAGCAAACCGACGCCGCGGGAATCAGCCCCAGCATTTT.